The 17 T cell receptor beta chains reported below all come from one sample, sequenced in a study of immune reconstitution after stem cell transplant in scleroderma (dated by TCRdb to 2015 to 2018). Library preparation was by RT-PCR. TCRdb records Illumina MiSeq as the sequencer. Through fastp at Q25 and MiXCR, TCRdb rebuilt clones from the public reads, retaining in-frame beta chains. Rows with a matching CDR3 protein are joined into one entry that keeps the most common DNA and genes. Counted in this sample were under 3,000 distinct CDR3 sequences; 11% of them appeared once. 25% to 35% of the sample comes from the top ten. The material was obtained before or after autologous hematopoietic stem cell transplantation (not recorded which). The receptor source for this set is a female donor with systemic sclerosis.

By share of the sample, this clonotype is large. This chain uses TRBV5-5 with TRBJ1-1; D is undetermined. With 0 bases removed from V and 1 base from J, the gap between germline ends came to 4 bases. CDR1 is SGHKS, CDR2 YYEKEE, per germline (reference sequence). The CDR3 totals 13 residues. The DNA for the CDR3 is TGTGCCAGCAGCTTGGTACGGAACACTGAAGCTTTCTTT. Its translation: CASSLVRNTEAFF. The full variable domain, in which reference TRBV5-5 and TRBJ1-1 provide the parts outside the CDR3, is DAGVTQSPTHLIKTRGQQVTLRCSPISGHKSVSWYQQVLGQGPQFIFQYYEKEERGRGNFPDRFSARQFPNYSSELNVNALLLGDSALYLCASSLVRNTEAFFGQGTRLTVV.

This rearrangement joins TRBV19 to TRBJ2-3; tentatively, D is TRBD2 (6 bases). Germline lookup yields CDR1 LNHDA and CDR2 SQIVND (reference sequence). Trimming removed 3 bases at V and 4 bases at J, with 11 bases between. CDR3 size: 14 residues. DNA for the CDR3: TGTGCCAGTAGTATTTCGCGGGGCTCAGATACGCAGTATTTT. This gives the protein CASSISRGSDTQYF.

By proportion, this clonotype is medium-sized. The chain uses TRBV20-1 and TRBJ2-1, with 8 nucleotides matching TRBD2. V was pared by 1 base and J by 2 bases, with 7 bases of the junction left unmatched. The CDR3 totals 16 residues. In germline, CDR1 is DFQATT, CDR2 SNEGSKA (reference sequence). CDR3 amino acids: CSARVERGGPYNEQFF. CDR3 DNA: TGCAGTGCTAGAGTTGAACGGGGGGGTCCCTACAATGAGCAGTTCTTC.

For this clonotype: One junction end disagrees with the germline gene, perhaps due to a read error. The chain couples TRBV5-1 to TRBJ1-6; D not resolved. CDR3 length: 16 amino acids. CDR1 SGHRS and CDR2 YFSETQ come from the germline V gene. The CDR3 sequence is CVSSLAPDAYNSPLHF. The CDR3, as DNA: TGCGTCAGCAGCTTGGCACCGGATGCCTATAATTCACCCCTCCACTTT.

Sample share makes this clonotype large. The chain carries TRBV29-1 and TRBJ1-1, with D possibly being TRBD1 (6 bases). The CDR3 totals 11 residues. Germline CDR1 and CDR2: SQVTM and ANQGSEA. Trimming cost V 0 bases and J 12 bases, with 11 bases left between them. The CDR3, as DNA: TGCAGCGTTGAAGACACAGGGTCGTCTTTCTTT. Amino acid sequence: CSVEDTGSSFF.

The sample holds a few counts of this clonotype. The chain uses TRBV20-1 and TRBJ2-3; 12 nucleotides match TRBD1. V lost 5 bases and J lost 6; bases outside the gene matches: 3. The CDR3 is 13 amino acids. Germline CDR1 DFQATT, CDR2 SNEGSKA (reference sequence). The CDR3 DNA reads TGCAGTGCTGGGACAGGGGGCAGGGATACGCAGTATTTT. Its translation: CSAGTGGRDTQYF.

Concerning this clonotype: This sequence may be a read error, since a much larger clone differs from it by one base. V is TRBV20-1 and J is TRBJ2-1; maybe TRBD2 (5 bases). CDR1 and CDR2 from the germline V gene are DFQATT and SNEGSKA (reference sequence). This CDR3 has 14 amino acids. V lost 4 bases and J 7 bases, leaving 17 bases between the germline ends. CDR3 sequence reads: CSANGEPPRNEQFF. Here the CDR3 DNA reads TGCAGTGCTAACGGGGAGCCCCCTCGAAATGAGCAGTTCTTC.

This clonotype is categorized as medium-sized. The chain combines TRBV12-3 or TRBV12-4 with TRBJ1-4; D is unclear. CDR3 length: 13 residues. Trimming cost V 10 bases and J 4 bases, with 13 bases left between them. The DNA for the CDR3 is TGTGCCACCAGCCGAGGGTTTAATGAAAAACTGTTTTTT. Its protein product is CATSRGFNEKLFF.

The chain carries TRBV7-8 and TRBJ2-5; tentative D call: TRBD1 (5 bases). This CDR3 contains 12 residues. Deletions cut 4 bases from V and 4 bases from J, with 7 bases between. CDR1 SGHVS and CDR2 FQNEAQ come from the germline V gene. The CDR3 DNA is TGTGCCAGCAGCTCGCAGGGAGAGACCCAGTACTTC. Translated, it gives CASSSQGETQYF. Together with reference TRBV7-8 and TRBJ2-5, the CDR3 gives the full variable domain: GAGVSQSPRYKVAKRGQDVALRCDPISGHVSLFWYQQALGQGPEFLTYFQNEAQLDKSGLPSDRFFAERPEGSVSTLKIQRTQQEDSAVYLCASSSQGETQYFGPGTRLLVL.

This clonotype was detected only a few times. One junction end disagrees with the germline gene, perhaps due to a read error. The chain joins TRBV6-5 to TRBJ2-5; 8 bases map to TRBD2. The CDR3 loop spans 14 amino acids. CDR1 and CDR2 (germline): MNHEY, SVGAGI. CDR3 nucleotide sequence: TGTGCCGGCAGCCACCGGGGGGGGGCGGAGACCCAGTACTTC. It specifies CAGSHRGGAETQYF.

This chain joins TRBV12-3 or TRBV12-4 and TRBJ2-3; no definite D call. V was clipped by 5 bases and J by 0 bases, with 12 bases between them. The length of the CDR3 is 15 residues. CDR3 residues: CASSPDGTSTDTQYF. For the CDR3, the DNA is TGTGCCAGCAGTCCGGACGGCACTAGCACAGATACGCAGTATTTT.

In nucleotides, the CDR3 is TGCGCCAGCAGCTTCATCCGGGGGGACACCGGGGAGCTGTTTTTT. Its translation: CASSFIRGDTGELFF. The chain is built from TRBV5-1 and TRBJ2-2, with TRBD2 matching over 7 bases. The CDR3 consists of 15 residues. CDR1 is SGHRS, CDR2 YFSETQ, per germline. V gave up 2 bases and J gave up 3 bases; unmatched junction bases: 4.

The chain recombines TRBV7-8 with TRBJ2-3, with D perhaps TRBD2 (5 bases). Germline V lookup: CDR1 SGHVS, CDR2 FQNEAQ. The CDR3 has 15 residues. V was shortened by 7 bases and J by 0 bases, with 14 bases between the two germline ends. The CDR3, as DNA: TGTGCCAGCACCGAGGCTACGGGGAGCACAGATACGCAGTATTTT. Its protein product is CASTEATGSTDTQYF. The variable domain in full, completed from reference TRBV7-8 and TRBJ2-3, reads GAGVSQSPRYKVAKRGQDVALRCDPISGHVSLFWYQQALGQGPEFLTYFQNEAQLDKSGLPSDRFFAERPEGSVSTLKIQRTQQEDSAVYLCASTEATGSTDTQYFGPGTRLTVL.

The genes are TRBV12-3 or TRBV12-4 and TRBJ2-1; TRBD1 matches 11 bases. The length of the CDR3 is 14 residues. The V and J ends lost 8 bases and 7 bases, in that order; junction bases with no gene match: 7. The DNA for the CDR3 is TGTGCCAGCGTGGGACAGGGGGTGAATAATGAGCAGTTCTTC. The encoded protein is CASVGQGVNNEQFF.

By share of the sample, this clonotype is large. The V gene is TRBV5-1, the J gene TRBJ1-6; D remains ambiguous. Between the trimmed V and J ends, which lost 0 bases and 5 bases, there was a span of 9 bases. The CDR3 extends over 15 amino acids. Per germline, CDR1 SGHRS and CDR2 YFSETQ. The CDR3 DNA follows: TGCGCCAGCAGCTTGGAACCAGAAAATAATTCACCCCTCCACTTT. Its protein product is CASSLEPENNSPLHF.

This clonotype occurred a few times. The V gene is TRBV20-1, the J gene TRBJ2-7, with no clear D. Germline-derived CDR1 and CDR2 are DFQATT and SNEGSKA (reference sequence). CDR3 length equals 13 residues. V lost 1 base to trimming and J lost 0 bases, with 7 bases between them. The CDR3 DNA sequence: TGCAGTGCTAGAGTTCAATCCTCCTACGAGCAGTACTTC. Translating it yields CSARVQSSYEQYF.

By sample fraction, this clonotype is medium-sized (0.01 to 0.1%). The rearrangement joins TRBV11-2 to TRBJ2-5; TRBD1 might be the D (6 bases). CDR1 is SGHAT, CDR2 FQNNGV, per germline. V gave up 11 bases and J gave up 6 bases, with 19 bases separating them. The CDR3 is 13 residues long. As DNA, the CDR3 is TGTGCCTCCTCTCAGGACAGCTCGCAGACCCAGTACTTC. Its translation: CASSQDSSQTQYF.